This T cell receptor beta chain is from a study of shared clonotypes between healthy human individuals. The study, taken as a whole, reports: Among donors, sharing of clonotypes was expected to be affected by sequencing depth.

This clone was counted a few times. Its antigen is undetermined. Germline loops: CDR1 SNHLY, CDR2 FYNNEI. This CDR3 has 14 amino acids. With 0 bases removed from V and 2 bases from J, the gap between germline ends came to 5 bases. Measured with immunoSEQ multiplex PCR; TCRdb has only the in-frame clones, and not every one. The sample lists 600,000 to 750,000 clones, around 72% occurring once. The source is a woman aged 30 to 39 in good health. Sequencing input: memory CD4+ T cells sorted from blood. Subset reported: CD45RA-negative fraction. The V call is TRBV2, the J call TRBJ2-1, with D uncertain. CDR3 sequence (DNA): TGTGCCAGCAGTGAAGCGTCTACCTACAATGAGCAGTTCTTC. This gives the protein CASSEASTYNEQFF.